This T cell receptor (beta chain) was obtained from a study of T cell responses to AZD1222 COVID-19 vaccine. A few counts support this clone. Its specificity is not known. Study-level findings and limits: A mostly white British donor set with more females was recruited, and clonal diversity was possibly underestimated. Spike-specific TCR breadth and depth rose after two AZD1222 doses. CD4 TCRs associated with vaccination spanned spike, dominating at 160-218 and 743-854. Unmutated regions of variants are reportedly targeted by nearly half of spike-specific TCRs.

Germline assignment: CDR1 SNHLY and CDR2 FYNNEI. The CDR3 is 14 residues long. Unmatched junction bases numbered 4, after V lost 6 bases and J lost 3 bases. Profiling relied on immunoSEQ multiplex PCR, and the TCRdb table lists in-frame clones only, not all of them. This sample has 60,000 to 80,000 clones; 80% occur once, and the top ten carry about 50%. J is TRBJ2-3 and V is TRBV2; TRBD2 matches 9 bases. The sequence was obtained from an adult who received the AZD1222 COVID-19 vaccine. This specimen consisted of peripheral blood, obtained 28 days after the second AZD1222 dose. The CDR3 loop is CASRRAGGTDTQYF. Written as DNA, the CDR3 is TGTGCCAGCAGGCGGGCGGGAGGGACAGATACGCAGTATTTT.